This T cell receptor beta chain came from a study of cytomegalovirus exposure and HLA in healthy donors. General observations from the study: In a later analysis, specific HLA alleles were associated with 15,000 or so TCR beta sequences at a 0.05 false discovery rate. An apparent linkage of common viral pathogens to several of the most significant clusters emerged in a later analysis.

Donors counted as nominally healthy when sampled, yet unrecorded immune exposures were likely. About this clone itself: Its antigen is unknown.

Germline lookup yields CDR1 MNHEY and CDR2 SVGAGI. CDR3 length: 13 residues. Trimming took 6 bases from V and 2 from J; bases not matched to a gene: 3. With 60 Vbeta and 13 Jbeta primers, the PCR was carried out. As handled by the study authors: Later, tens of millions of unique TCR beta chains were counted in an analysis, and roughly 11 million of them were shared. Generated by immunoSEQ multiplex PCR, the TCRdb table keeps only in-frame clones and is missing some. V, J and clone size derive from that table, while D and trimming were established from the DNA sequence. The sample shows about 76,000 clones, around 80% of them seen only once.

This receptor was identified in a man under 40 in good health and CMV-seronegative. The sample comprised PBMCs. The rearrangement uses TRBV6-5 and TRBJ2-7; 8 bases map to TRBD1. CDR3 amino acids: CASSRGQAYEQYF. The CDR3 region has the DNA TGTGCCAGCAGCCGGGGACAGGCCTACGAGCAGTACTTC.